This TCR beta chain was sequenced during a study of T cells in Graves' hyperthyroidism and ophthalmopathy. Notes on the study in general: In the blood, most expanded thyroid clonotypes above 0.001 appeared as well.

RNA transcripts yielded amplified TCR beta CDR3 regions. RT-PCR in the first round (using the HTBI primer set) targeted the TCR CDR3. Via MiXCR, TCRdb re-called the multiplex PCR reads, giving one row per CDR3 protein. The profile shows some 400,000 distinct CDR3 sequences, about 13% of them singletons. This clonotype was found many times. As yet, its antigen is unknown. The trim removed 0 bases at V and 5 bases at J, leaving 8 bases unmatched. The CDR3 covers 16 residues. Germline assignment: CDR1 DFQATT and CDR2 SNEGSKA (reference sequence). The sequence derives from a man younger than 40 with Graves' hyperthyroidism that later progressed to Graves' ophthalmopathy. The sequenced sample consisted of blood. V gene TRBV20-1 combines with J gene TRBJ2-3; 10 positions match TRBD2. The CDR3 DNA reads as TGCAGTGCTAGAGAAGGTAGCGGGGGGCCGAAAGATACGCAGTATTTT. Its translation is CSAREGSGGPKDTQYF.